The 26 T cell receptor beta chains listed next were all sequenced from one sample in a study of CXCR3-negative and CXCR3-positive naive CD8 T cells. Points from the study as a whole: Researchers report that CXCR3-positive naive cells carry more hydrophobic TRB CDR3s than CXCR3-negative naive cells.

Each TRB cDNA library was prepared by 5' RACE (with UMI labels). TCRdb reworked the 5' RACE reads into one entry per CDR3 protein, no DNA. This sample's clone table lists approximately 96,000 distinct CDR3 sequences. These receptors' targets are unknown. The sample was naive CXCR3+ CD8+ T cells from blood. Subset reported: CD45RO-CCR7+CD27+CD95- naive CD8+ T cells expressing CXCR3 (TNR3+). These receptors were taken from a human donor in good health. Some clones in this sample may be carry-over from other donors' samples.

The chain has TRBV7-6 and TRBJ2-2. Looked up from germline, CDR1 is SGHVS and CDR2 is FNYEAQ. The CDR3 is 15 amino acids. CDR3 in amino acids: CASSLGGGNTGELFF.

The CDR3 spells CASSLGAGAWTEAFF. V gene TRBV5-5 combines with J gene TRBJ1-1; the D gene TCRdb calls, TRBD1, cannot be checked with no DNA. Per germline, CDR1 SGHKS and CDR2 YYEKEE (reference sequence). The CDR3 is 15 amino acids. The variable domain in full, with the rest retrieved from reference TRBV5-5 and TRBJ1-1, is DAGVTQSPTHLIKTRGQQVTLRCSPISGHKSVSWYQQVLGQGPQFIFQYYEKEERGRGNFPDRFSARQFPNYSSELNVNALLLGDSALYLCASSLGAGAWTEAFFGQGTRLTVV.

The chain couples TRBV20-1 to TRBJ2-3. Looked up from germline, CDR1 is DFQATT and CDR2 is SNEGSKA (reference sequence). The CDR3 extends over 16 amino acids. The CDR3 is CSARDMVAPRADTQYF.

The chain has TRBV7-9 and TRBJ2-4; the TCRdb D gene call, TRBD1, has no DNA to confirm it. CDR1 and CDR2 from the germline V gene are SEHNR and FQNEAQ (reference sequence). The CDR3 sequence is 16 residues long. CDR3 residues: CASSQSPGNWKNIQYF.

The J gene is TRBJ2-1, the V gene TRBV7-2; as DNA is missing, the TRBD2 call by TCRdb cannot be tested. The germline V gene encodes CDR1 SGHTA and CDR2 FQGNSA. The CDR3 consists of 14 residues. This CDR3 reads CASGLAGRYNEQFF.

J is TRBJ2-1 and V is TRBV7-9; TCRdb outputs TRBD2, but without DNA this stays unchecked. CDR3 size: 19 residues. The germline gives CDR1 SEHNR, CDR2 FQNEAQ (reference sequence). The CDR3 protein is CASSLGLAGFDLLYNEQFF. Looking up the rest from reference TRBV7-9 and TRBJ2-1 gives the full variable domain: DTGVSQNPRHKITKRGQNVTFRCDPISEHNRLYWYRQTLGQGPEFLTYFQNEAQLEKSRLLSDRFSAERPKGSFSTLEIQRTEQGDSAMYLCASSLGLAGFDLLYNEQFFGPGTRLTVL.

The V call is TRBV7-9, the J call TRBJ2-1; absent DNA, TCRdb's TRBD2 call cannot be checked. Germline CDR1 is SEHNR and CDR2 is FQNEAQ (reference sequence). The CDR3 totals 15 residues. This CDR3 is CASSPPAGGRHEQFF.

The J gene is TRBJ2-1, the V gene TRBV4-3; the D gene TCRdb calls, TRBD2, cannot be checked with no DNA. Germline V gene sequence: CDR1 LGHNA, CDR2 YSLEER. The CDR3 spans 20 residues. CDR3 protein: CASSQDRGLAGVGICNAHLF.

The chain links TRBV18 to TRBJ2-7; TCRdb reports TRBD2, a call that lacks DNA to check it against. The germline gives CDR1 KGHSH, CDR2 LQKENI. The CDR3 runs 17 residues. The CDR3 sequence: CASSPPPSGGPLYEQYF.

The chain joins TRBV6-2 or TRBV6-3 to TRBJ2-1; TCRdb's assignment of TRBD2 cannot be checked, as there is no DNA. The CDR3 runs 17 residues. Germline values: CDR1 MNHEY, CDR2 SVGEGT. This CDR3 reads CASSYLGGGLTYNEQFF.

V is TRBV11-2 and J is TRBJ2-7. This CDR3 region has 13 residues. CDR1 is SGHAT and CDR2 is FQNNGV in the germline V gene. The CDR3 region is CASSPTDSYEQYF.

Here the CDR3 reads CASSLGRGGIYSNQPQHF. J is TRBJ1-5 and V is TRBV28; the TRBD1 assignment by TCRdb is unverifiable without DNA. The CDR3 extends over 18 amino acids. Germline V gene sequence: CDR1 MDHEN, CDR2 SYDVKM.

The chain employs TRBV4-2 and TRBJ2-7; there is no DNA to check the TCRdb D call of TRBD1. Germline values: CDR1 LGHNA, CDR2 YNFKEQ. The CDR3 runs to 16 residues. The CDR3 loop is CASSQEATGASYEQYF.

CDR3 region: CASSYSFPADTQYF. The chain links TRBV14 to TRBJ2-3. The CDR3 sequence is 14 residues long. Looked up from germline, CDR1 is SGHDN and CDR2 is FVKESK.

The chain links TRBV6-2 or TRBV6-3 to TRBJ2-3; TCRdb names TRBD2, which stays unverified in the absence of DNA. Germline V lookup: CDR1 MNHEY, CDR2 SVGEGT. The length of the CDR3 is 17 residues. The CDR3 spells CASSYSGLGESTDTQYF.

The CDR3 sequence: CASSRPGHLEKLFF. The V and J genes are TRBV4-3 and TRBJ1-4; TCRdb calls TRBD1, which cannot be checked without DNA. CDR1 is LGHNA and CDR2 is YSLEER in the germline V gene. This CDR3 is 14 amino acids long.

The gene calls are TRBV6-2 or TRBV6-3 and TRBJ1-1. CDR1 is MNHEY and CDR2 is SVGEGT in the germline V gene. This CDR3 is built from 15 residues. The CDR3: CASSYSSPDATEAFF.

The chain joins TRBV12-3 or TRBV12-4 to TRBJ2-5. The CDR3 length is 14 residues. This CDR3 reads CASSLVGYQETQYF.

CDR3 in amino acids: CASSFGLDYEQYF. The chain carries TRBV12-3 or TRBV12-4 and TRBJ2-7. The CDR3 contains 13 residues.

The chain is built from TRBV6-6 and TRBJ2-3. Germline CDR1 MNHNY, CDR2 SVGAGI (reference sequence). The CDR3 sequence is 13 residues long. The CDR3 region is CASSYGFTDTQYF.

J is TRBJ2-7 and V is TRBV4-3. This CDR3 comprises 15 residues. Germline CDR1 and CDR2: LGHNA and YSLEER. CDR3 loop: CASSQDNRPPYEQYF.

This chain connects TRBV14 to TRBJ2-7; TCRdb names TRBD1, which stays unverified in the absence of DNA. The CDR3 runs to 16 residues. Germline lookup yields CDR1 SGHDN and CDR2 FVKESK. CDR3 in amino acids: CASSQAPPGFDYEQYF.

The chain uses TRBV28 and TRBJ1-1; TCRdb picks TRBD1, but there is no DNA to check that call. This CDR3 spans 14 amino acids. Germline V lookup: CDR1 MDHEN, CDR2 SYDVKM. The CDR3 protein is CASSLLGRNTEAFF.

V and J are TRBV27 and TRBJ2-1; the TCRdb call, TRBD1, lacks DNA for checking. The V gene's germline CDR1 is MNHEY and CDR2 SMNVEV (reference sequence). The CDR3 is 14 residues long. The chain's CDR3 is CASSFPPNYREQFF.

This sequence joins TRBV19 and TRBJ1-1; the D call from TCRdb, TRBD1, cannot be confirmed without DNA. The CDR3 totals 13 residues. Germline values: CDR1 LNHDA, CDR2 SQIVND (reference sequence). CDR3 sequence: CASSRAADIEAFF.

The chain has TRBV18 and TRBJ2-5; TCRdb lists TRBD2, though no DNA is available to test this call. Germline V gene sequence: CDR1 KGHSH, CDR2 LQKENI. The CDR3 has 15 residues. The CDR3 loop is CASSPPLDPQETQYF.